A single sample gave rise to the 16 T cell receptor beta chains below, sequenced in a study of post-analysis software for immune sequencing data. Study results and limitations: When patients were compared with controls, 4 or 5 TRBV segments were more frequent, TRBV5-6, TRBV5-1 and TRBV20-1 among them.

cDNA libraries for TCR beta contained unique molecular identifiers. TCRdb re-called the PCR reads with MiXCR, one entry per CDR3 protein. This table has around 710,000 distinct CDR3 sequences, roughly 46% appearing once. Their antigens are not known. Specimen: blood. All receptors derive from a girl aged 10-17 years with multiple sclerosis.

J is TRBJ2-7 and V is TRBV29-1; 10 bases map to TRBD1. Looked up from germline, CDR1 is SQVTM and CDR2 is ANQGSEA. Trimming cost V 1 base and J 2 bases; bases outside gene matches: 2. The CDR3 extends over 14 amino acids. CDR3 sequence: CSVEGTGGTYEQYF. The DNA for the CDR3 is TGCAGCGTTGAAGGGACAGGGGGAACCTACGAGCAGTACTTC.

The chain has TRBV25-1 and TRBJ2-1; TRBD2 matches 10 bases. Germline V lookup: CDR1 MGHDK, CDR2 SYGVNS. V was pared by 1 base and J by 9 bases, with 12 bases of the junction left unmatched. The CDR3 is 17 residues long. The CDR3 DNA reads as TGTGCCAGCAGTGAATCCCCCTCTAGCGGGAGAGGCCGTGAGCAGTTCTTC. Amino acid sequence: CASSESPSSGRGREQFF.

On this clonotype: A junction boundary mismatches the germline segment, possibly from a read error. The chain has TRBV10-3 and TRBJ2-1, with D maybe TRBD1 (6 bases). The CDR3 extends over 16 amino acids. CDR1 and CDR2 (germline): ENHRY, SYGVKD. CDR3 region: CAISEWGPGTYNEQFF. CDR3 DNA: TGTGCCATCAGCGAGTGGGGGCCAGGGACCTACAATGAGCAGTTCTTC.

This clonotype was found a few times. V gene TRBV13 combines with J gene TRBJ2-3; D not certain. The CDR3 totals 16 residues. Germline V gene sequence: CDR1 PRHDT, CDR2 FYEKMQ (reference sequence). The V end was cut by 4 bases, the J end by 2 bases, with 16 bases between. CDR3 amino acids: CASSSPKDPFTDTQYF. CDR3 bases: TGTGCCAGCAGCTCTCCTAAAGACCCCTTCACAGATACGCAGTATTTT.

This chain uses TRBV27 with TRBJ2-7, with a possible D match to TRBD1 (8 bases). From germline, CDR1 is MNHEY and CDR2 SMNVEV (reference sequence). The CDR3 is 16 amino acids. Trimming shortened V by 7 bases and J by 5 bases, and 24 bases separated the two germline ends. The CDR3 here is CASTSHKTGEGHEQYF. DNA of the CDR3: TGTGCCAGCACCTCCCACAAGACAGGGGAGGGTCACGAGCAGTACTTC.

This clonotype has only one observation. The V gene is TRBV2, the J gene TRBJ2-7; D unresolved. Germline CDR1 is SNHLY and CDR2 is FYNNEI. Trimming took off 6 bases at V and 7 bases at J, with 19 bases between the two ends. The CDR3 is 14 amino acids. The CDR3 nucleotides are TGTGCCAGCAGCTTAATAACAGCCCACAATGAGCAGTACTTC. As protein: CASSLITAHNEQYF.

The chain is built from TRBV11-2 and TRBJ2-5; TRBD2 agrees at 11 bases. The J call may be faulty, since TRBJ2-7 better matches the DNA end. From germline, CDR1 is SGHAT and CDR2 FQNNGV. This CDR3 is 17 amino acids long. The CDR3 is CASSLDLPSGRRNEQYF. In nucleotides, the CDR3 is TGTGCCAGCAGCTTAGATCTGCCTAGCGGGAGGAGAAACGAGCAGTACTTC.

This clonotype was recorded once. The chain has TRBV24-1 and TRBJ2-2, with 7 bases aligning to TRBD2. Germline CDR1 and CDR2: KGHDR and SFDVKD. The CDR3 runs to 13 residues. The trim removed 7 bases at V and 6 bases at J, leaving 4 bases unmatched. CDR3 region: CATSGLGAGELFF. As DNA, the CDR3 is TGTGCCACCAGCGGACTAGGGGCCGGGGAGCTGTTTTTT.

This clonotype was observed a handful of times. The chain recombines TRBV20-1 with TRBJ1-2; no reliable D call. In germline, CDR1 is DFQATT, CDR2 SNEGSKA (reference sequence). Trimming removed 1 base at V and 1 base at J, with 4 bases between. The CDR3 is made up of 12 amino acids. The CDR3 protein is CSARGLNYGYTF. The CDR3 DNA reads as TGCAGTGCTAGAGGGCTTAACTATGGCTACACCTTC.

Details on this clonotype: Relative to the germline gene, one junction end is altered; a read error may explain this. In DNA, the CDR3 is TGTGCTAGGGGTTTGGTACAGGACAAACTGTTTTTT. This translates into CARGLVQDKLFF. V and J are TRBV12-5 and TRBJ1-4; the D gene is possibly TRBD1 (5 bases). Germline V lookup: CDR1 LGHNT, CDR2 FRNRAP. The CDR3 loop spans 12 amino acids.

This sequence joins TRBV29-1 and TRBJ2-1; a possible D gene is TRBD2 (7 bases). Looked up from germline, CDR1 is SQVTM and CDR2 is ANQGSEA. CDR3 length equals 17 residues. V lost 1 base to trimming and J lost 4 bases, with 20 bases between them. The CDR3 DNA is TGCAGCGTTGAAGCTCCGTTCGGGGGGCGCGTTTACAATGAGCAGTTCTTC. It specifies CSVEAPFGGRVYNEQFF.

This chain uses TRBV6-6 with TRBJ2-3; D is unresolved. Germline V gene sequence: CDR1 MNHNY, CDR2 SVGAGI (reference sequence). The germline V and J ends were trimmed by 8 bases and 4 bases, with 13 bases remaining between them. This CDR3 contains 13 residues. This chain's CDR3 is CASHGPIPDTQYF. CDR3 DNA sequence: TGTGCCAGCCACGGACCTATCCCAGATACGCAGTATTTT.

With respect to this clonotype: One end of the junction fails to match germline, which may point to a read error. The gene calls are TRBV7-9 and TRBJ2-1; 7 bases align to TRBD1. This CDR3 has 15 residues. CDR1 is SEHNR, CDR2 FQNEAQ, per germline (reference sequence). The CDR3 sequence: CAGSLGQGVRNEQFF. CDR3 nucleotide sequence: TGTGCCGGCAGTCTGGGGCAGGGGGTTCGCAATGAGCAGTTCTTC.

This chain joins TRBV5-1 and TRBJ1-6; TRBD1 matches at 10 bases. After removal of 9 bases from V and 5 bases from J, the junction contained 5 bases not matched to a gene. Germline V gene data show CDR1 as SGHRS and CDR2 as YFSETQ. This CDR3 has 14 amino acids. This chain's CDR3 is CATATGGNNSPLHF. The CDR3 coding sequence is TGCGCCACCGCGACAGGGGGCAATAATTCACCCCTCCACTTT.

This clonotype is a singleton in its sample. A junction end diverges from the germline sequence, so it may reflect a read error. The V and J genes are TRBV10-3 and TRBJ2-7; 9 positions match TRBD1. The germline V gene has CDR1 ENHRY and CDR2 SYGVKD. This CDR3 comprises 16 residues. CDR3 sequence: CAISDPPQGASSEQYF. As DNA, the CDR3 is TGTGCCATCAGTGACCCCCCACAGGGGGCCTCCTCCGAGCAGTACTTC.

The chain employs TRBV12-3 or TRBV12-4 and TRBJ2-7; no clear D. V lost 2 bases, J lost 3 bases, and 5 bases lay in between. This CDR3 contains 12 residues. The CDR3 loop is CASSLLNYEQYF. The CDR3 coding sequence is TGTGCCAGCAGTTTACTAAACTACGAGCAGTACTTC.